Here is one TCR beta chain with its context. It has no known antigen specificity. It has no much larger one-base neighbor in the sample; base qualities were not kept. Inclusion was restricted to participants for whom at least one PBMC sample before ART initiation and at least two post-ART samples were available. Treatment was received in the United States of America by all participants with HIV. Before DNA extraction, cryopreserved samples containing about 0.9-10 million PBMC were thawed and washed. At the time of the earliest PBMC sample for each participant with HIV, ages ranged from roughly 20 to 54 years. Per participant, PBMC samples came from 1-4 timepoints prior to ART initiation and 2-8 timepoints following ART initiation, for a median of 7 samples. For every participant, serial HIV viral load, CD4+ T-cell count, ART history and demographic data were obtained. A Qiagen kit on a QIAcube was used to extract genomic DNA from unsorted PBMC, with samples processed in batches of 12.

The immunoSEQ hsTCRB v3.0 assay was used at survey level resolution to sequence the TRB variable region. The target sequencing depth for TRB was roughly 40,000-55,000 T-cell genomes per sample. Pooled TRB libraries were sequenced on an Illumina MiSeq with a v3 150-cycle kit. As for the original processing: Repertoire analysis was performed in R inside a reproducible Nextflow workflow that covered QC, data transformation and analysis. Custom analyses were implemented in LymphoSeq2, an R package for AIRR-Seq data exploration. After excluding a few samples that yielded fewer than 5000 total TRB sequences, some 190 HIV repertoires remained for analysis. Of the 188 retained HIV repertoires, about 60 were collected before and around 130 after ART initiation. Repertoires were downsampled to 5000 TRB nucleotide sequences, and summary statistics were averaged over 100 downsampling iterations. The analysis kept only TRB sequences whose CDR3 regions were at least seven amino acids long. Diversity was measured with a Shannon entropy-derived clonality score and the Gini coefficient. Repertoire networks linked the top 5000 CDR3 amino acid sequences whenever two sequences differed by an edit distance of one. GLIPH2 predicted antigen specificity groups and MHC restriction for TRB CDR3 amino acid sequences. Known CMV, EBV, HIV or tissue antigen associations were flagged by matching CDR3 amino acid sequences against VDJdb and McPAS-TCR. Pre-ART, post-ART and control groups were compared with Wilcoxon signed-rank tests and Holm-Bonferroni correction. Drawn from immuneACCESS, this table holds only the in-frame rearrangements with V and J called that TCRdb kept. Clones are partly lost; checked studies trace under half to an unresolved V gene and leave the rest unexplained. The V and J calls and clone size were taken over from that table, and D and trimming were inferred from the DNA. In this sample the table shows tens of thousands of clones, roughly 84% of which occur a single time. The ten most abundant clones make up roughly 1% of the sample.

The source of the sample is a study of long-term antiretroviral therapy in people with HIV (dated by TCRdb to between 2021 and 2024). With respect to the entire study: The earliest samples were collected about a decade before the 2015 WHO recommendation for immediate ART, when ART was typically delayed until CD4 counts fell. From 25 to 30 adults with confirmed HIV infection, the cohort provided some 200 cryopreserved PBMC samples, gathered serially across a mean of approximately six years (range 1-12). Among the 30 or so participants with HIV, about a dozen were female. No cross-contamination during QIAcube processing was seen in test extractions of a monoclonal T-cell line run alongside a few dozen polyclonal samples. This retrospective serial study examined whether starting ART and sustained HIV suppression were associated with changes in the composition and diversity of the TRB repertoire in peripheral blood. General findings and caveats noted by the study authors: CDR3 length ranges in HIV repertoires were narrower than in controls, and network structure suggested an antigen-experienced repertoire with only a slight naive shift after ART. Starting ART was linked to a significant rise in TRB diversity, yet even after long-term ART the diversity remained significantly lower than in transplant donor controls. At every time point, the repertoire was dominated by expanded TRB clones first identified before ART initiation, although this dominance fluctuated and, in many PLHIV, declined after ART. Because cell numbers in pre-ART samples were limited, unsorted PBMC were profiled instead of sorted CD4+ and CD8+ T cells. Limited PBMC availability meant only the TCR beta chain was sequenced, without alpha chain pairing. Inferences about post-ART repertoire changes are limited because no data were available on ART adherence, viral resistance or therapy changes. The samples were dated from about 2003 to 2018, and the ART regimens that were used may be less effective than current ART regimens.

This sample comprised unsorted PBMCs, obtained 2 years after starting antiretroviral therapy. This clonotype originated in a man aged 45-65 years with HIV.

The DNA sequence is given as TGTGCCAGCAGTTACACTAGCGGGGGACTCTACGAGCAGTACTTC. It codes for CASSYTSGGLYEQYF. The chain joins TRBV11-2 to TRBJ2-7; 11 central bases correspond to TRBD2. Including cysteine and phenylalanine, the CDR3 has 15 amino acids. The kept DNA is CDR3 alone, 45 bases in frame from the first base. The germline V gene gives CDR1 as SGHAT and CDR2 as FQNNGV. Trimming accounts for 6 bases at V and 3 bases at J, while the number of junction bases matched to no gene is 7. The variable domain in full, with residues beyond the CDR3 obtained from the reference TRBV11-2 and TRBJ2-7 genes, is EAGVAQSPRYKIIEKRQSVAFWCNPISGHATLYWYQQILGQGPKLLIQFQNNGVVDDSQLPKDRFSAERLKGVDSTLKIQPAKLEDSAVYLCASSYTSGGLYEQYFGPGTRLTVT.